The next 31 T cell receptor beta chains were all read from a single sample in a study of blood T cell repertoires in COVID-19. Sequencing was performed with immunoSEQ multiplex PCR; in TCRdb, only in-frame clones are kept and a portion is missing. The table lists tens of thousands of clones, approximately 90% of them singletons, with 15% to 20% in the top ten. Source material: peripheral blood. The receptors here all came from a man aged 65 to 79 with active COVID-19.

This clone turned up a few times. The rearrangement links TRBV7-2 to TRBJ2-5, with D possibly TRBD2 on 6 matching bases. Germline lookup yields CDR1 SGHTA and CDR2 FQGNSA. This CDR3 spans 15 amino acids. V dropped 5 bases and J dropped 5 bases, with 18 bases sitting between them. For the CDR3, the DNA is TGTGCCAGCAGCAAGGAGGGGCAGGAAGGGGAGACCCAGTACTTC. It encodes CASSKEGQEGETQYF.

In its sample, this clone was seen a few times. V and J are TRBV11-2 and TRBJ1-5; D gene uncertain. Germline V lookup: CDR1 SGHAT, CDR2 FQNNGV. V gave up 2 bases and J gave up 3 bases, with 5 bases separating them. The length of the CDR3 is 13 residues. The DNA for the CDR3 is TGTGCCAGCAGCTTAAGCCCCAATCAGCCCCAGCATTTT. It encodes CASSLSPNQPQHF.

The V and J genes are TRBV7-2 and TRBJ2-5, with TRBD2 matching over 10 bases. This CDR3 spans 17 amino acids. With V trimmed by 2 bases and J by 1 base, 7 bases remained unmatched. Per the germline V gene, CDR1 is SGHTA and CDR2 is FQGNSA. CDR3 nucleotide sequence: TGTGCCAGCAGCTTATCCCCAGCGGGGGGGCCCCAAGAGACCCAGTACTTC. Its protein is CASSLSPAGGPQETQYF.

J is TRBJ2-6 and V is TRBV4-2, with a possible D match to TRBD2 (7 bases). CDR3 length equals 17 residues. Germline V gene sequence: CDR1 LGHNA, CDR2 YNFKEQ. With 0 bases removed from V and 2 bases from J, the gap between germline ends came to 11 bases. The CDR3 nucleotides read TGTGCCAGCAGCCAAGATGGGAGGGGGGCTGGGGCCAACGTCCTGACTTTC. Protein: CASSQDGRGAGANVLTF.

This clone was counted once. The rearrangement uses TRBV4-1 and TRBJ2-3; possible D gene TRBD2, 6 bases. V was cut by 1 base and J by 3 bases, with 11 bases left in between. The V gene's germline CDR1 is MGHRA and CDR2 YSYEKL. The CDR3 is made up of 15 amino acids. CDR3 DNA sequence: TGCGCCAGCAGCCAAGTTATTCTAGCGACAGATACGCAGTATTTT. Translated, it gives CASSQVILATDTQYF.

The chain carries TRBV5-1 and TRBJ2-1; no reliable D call. Trimming cost V 5 bases and J 0 bases, with 21 bases left between them. Per the germline V gene, CDR1 is SGHRS and CDR2 is YFSETQ. The CDR3 contains 18 residues. The CDR3 coding sequence is TGCGCCAGCAGTCTTAGGCAGAATGACTTGAGCTCCTACAATGAGCAGTTCTTC. This sequence encodes CASSLRQNDLSSYNEQFF.

This clone appeared once. The chain couples TRBV27 to TRBJ1-2; 11 bases match TRBD1. The J segment lost 3 bases and the V segment lost 7 bases, leaving 19 bases of the junction unmatched. The CDR3 is made up of 19 amino acids. Germline V gene sequence: CDR1 MNHEY, CDR2 SMNVEV (reference sequence). Here the CDR3 reads CASTSTFRDRGSLHYGYTF. In nucleotides, the CDR3 is TGTGCCAGCACCTCCACCTTCCGGGACAGGGGGTCTCTCCACTATGGCTACACCTTC.

The chain is built from TRBV6-4 and TRBJ2-7, with D perhaps TRBD2 (5 bases). The CDR3 consists of 13 residues. With 5 bases removed from V and 3 bases from J, the gap between germline ends came to 11 bases. Germline CDR1 is MRHNA and CDR2 is SNTAGT. CDR3 sequence: CASSWESGYEQYF. DNA of the CDR3: TGTGCCAGCAGTTGGGAGTCAGGCTACGAGCAGTACTTC.

This clone was counted a single time. The CDR3 sequence is CARDKREDEQFF. The CDR3 DNA sequence: TGTGCCAGAGATAAGCGGGAGGATGAGCAGTTCTTC. This sequence joins TRBV5-3 and TRBJ2-1, with 9 bases matching TRBD2. TRBV5-3 is reported as an ORF; its role is uncertain. The CDR3 runs 12 residues. Trimming removed 7 bases from V and 8 bases from J; junction bases left unmatched: 4.

This chain connects TRBV19 to TRBJ2-3; D perhaps matches TRBD2 (5 bases). Trimming removed 6 bases from V and 5 bases from J, with 9 bases in between. The CDR3 has 12 amino acids. Germline CDR1 LNHDA, CDR2 SQIVND (reference sequence). As DNA, the CDR3 is TGTGCCAGTAGGGTGGCGGGAGATACGCAGTATTTT. Translated: CASRVAGDTQYF.

The chain recombines TRBV5-5 with TRBJ2-3, with TRBD2 identical over 9 bases. After removal of 4 bases from V and 4 bases from J, the junction contained 7 bases not matched to a gene. Germline CDR1 SGHKS, CDR2 YYEKEE (reference sequence). This CDR3 spans 15 amino acids. In DNA, the CDR3 is TGTGCCAGCAGCCCGCGGGGGGGCCGAGCAGATACGCAGTATTTT. Its translation is CASSPRGGRADTQYF.

The chain is built from TRBV20-1 and TRBJ2-7, with D hard to call. This CDR3 has 11 residues. The V gene's germline CDR1 is DFQATT and CDR2 SNEGSKA (reference sequence). V was trimmed by 6 bases and J by 6 bases, leaving 12 bases between them. The CDR3: CSARRPGEQYF. The DNA for the CDR3 is TGCAGTGCCCGTAGGCCGGGCGAGCAGTACTTC.

This clone appeared once. This chain joins TRBV15 and TRBJ1-1, with TRBD1 matching 10 bases. CDR1 and CDR2 from the germline V gene are LNHNV and YYDKDF (reference sequence). V lost 0 bases, J lost 3 bases, and 10 bases stayed unmatched. The length of the CDR3 is 18 residues. CDR3 DNA: TGTGCCACCAGCAGAGAAGATTGGGACAGGGGATACGACACTGAAGCTTTCTTT. Its protein product is CATSREDWDRGYDTEAFF.

The chain joins TRBV6-6 to TRBJ1-4, with D uncertain. Trimming shortened V by 3 bases and J by 4 bases, and 9 bases separated the two germline ends. CDR3 length equals 14 residues. In germline, CDR1 is MNHNY, CDR2 SVGAGI (reference sequence). CDR3 sequence reads: CASSYFADNEKLFF. CDR3 sequence (DNA): TGTGCCAGCAGTTATTTTGCAGATAATGAAAAACTGTTTTTT.

The chain uses TRBV2 and TRBJ1-6; possibly TRBD1 for D (5 bases). The germline V gene encodes CDR1 SNHLY and CDR2 FYNNEI. The CDR3 extends over 14 amino acids. Trimming shortened V by 6 bases and J by 10 bases, and 16 bases separated the two germline ends. The CDR3 sequence is CASRVDTPRSPLHF. Here the CDR3 DNA reads TGTGCCAGCAGAGTGGACACGCCCAGATCACCCCTCCACTTT. Using reference TRBV2 and TRBJ1-6 for the parts outside the CDR3, the full variable domain is EPEVTQTPSHQVTQMGQEVILRCVPISNHLYFYWYRQILGQKVEFLVSFYNNEISEKSEIFDDQFSVERPDGSNFTLKIRSTKLEDSAMYFCASRVDTPRSPLHFGNGTRLTVT.

The chain links TRBV2 to TRBJ2-7; D gene ambiguous. Between the trimmed V and J ends, which lost 7 bases and 1 base, there was a span of 8 bases. This CDR3 contains 12 residues. Germline V gene lookup returns CDR1 SNHLY and CDR2 FYNNEI. CDR3 nucleotides: TGTGCCAGCAAAAGCCAATCCTACGAGCAGTACTTC. Its translation: CASKSQSYEQYF.

This chain joins TRBV7-2 and TRBJ1-1; no definite D call. V shed 1 base and J shed 4 bases, with 16 bases lying between them. Germline lookup yields CDR1 SGHTA and CDR2 FQGNSA. The CDR3 spans 16 residues. For the CDR3, the DNA is TGTGCCAGCAGCTTAGACCCCAGAGTTCGGGGCACTGAAGCTTTCTTT. Protein sequence: CASSLDPRVRGTEAFF.

This sequence joins TRBV4-2 and TRBJ2-2; 8 bases map to TRBD2. V lost 4 bases, J lost 6 bases, and 7 bases stayed unmatched. The CDR3 is 15 amino acids. Germline CDR1 is LGHNA and CDR2 is YNFKEQ. The CDR3 is CASSPGLAASGELFF. CDR3 nucleotides: TGTGCCAGCAGCCCCGGACTAGCTGCGTCCGGGGAGCTGTTTTTT.

The rearrangement uses TRBV2 and TRBJ1-2; the D gene is possibly TRBD1 (6 bases). V was trimmed by 5 bases and J by 4 bases, leaving 11 bases between them. This CDR3 has 13 residues. Germline values: CDR1 SNHLY, CDR2 FYNNEI. The CDR3 DNA follows: TGTGCCAGCAGTCCGGACAGCTTCTATGGCTACACCTTC. This gives the protein CASSPDSFYGYTF.

V gene TRBV7-2 combines with J gene TRBJ2-7; 8 bases map to TRBD2. Losses at the gene ends were 5 bases for V and 7 bases for J; bases not matched to a gene: 16. The CDR3 extends over 16 amino acids. Germline CDR1 reads SGHTA; CDR2 reads FQGNSA. The chain's CDR3 is CASSRTGTRGMGEQYF. CDR3 DNA sequence: TGTGCCAGCAGCCGGACCGGGACTAGGGGAATGGGGGAGCAGTACTTC.

The chain carries TRBV2 and TRBJ1-4; D not certain. This CDR3 region has 17 residues. Germline lookup yields CDR1 SNHLY and CDR2 FYNNEI. Trimming pared 0 bases from V and 0 bases from J, leaving 11 bases between. In DNA form, the CDR3 reads TGTGCCAGCAGTGAAGCGGCGGCTGATGCAACTAATGAAAAACTGTTTTTT. The encoded protein is CASSEAAADATNEKLFF.

As for this clone: An end of the junction does not agree with germline; a read error may underlie this. The rearrangement links TRBV11-2 to TRBJ2-1, with TRBD2 identical over 8 bases. Germline V gene data show CDR1 as SGHAT and CDR2 as FQNNGV. The CDR3 has 12 amino acids. CDR3 nucleotides: TGTGCCAGCAGTTTAGCGGGGAATGAGCAGTTCTTC. Translating gives CASSLAGNEQFF.

This clone has just one count. The rearrangement uses TRBV5-1 and TRBJ2-2; D possibly corresponds to TRBD2 (6 bases). The CDR3 is 20 residues long. Germline lookup yields CDR1 SGHRS and CDR2 YFSETQ. Trimming cost V 7 bases and J 0 bases, with 28 bases left between them. CDR3 nucleotides: TGCGCCAGCCATCAAGCTCGCGGGGCCGCGCCCTTCTCGAACACCGGGGAGCTGTTTTTT. It codes for CASHQARGAAPFSNTGELFF.

The V call is TRBV28, the J call TRBJ1-4; TRBD1 aligns across 8 bases. V lost 3 bases, J lost 3 bases, and 3 bases stayed unmatched. The CDR3 is 15 amino acids. Germline CDR1 reads MDHEN; CDR2 reads SYDVKM. In DNA form, the CDR3 reads TGTGCCAGCAGTTTTCAGGGGGCGCCTAATGAAAAACTGTTTTTT. Its translation is CASSFQGAPNEKLFF.

The V call is TRBV6-2 or TRBV6-3, the J call TRBJ2-7; D uncertain. Germline V gene lookup returns CDR1 MNHEY and CDR2 SVGEGT. This CDR3 contains 16 residues. With 0 bases removed from V and 3 bases from J, the gap between germline ends came to 15 bases. The CDR3 DNA sequence: TGTGCCAGCAGTTACTCGCGAGTACAGAACCACTACGAGCAGTACTTC. Residues: CASSYSRVQNHYEQYF.

This clone is a singleton in its sample. The rearrangement links TRBV5-1 to TRBJ2-2; D unclear. The CDR3 is 14 amino acids. V lost 1 base, J lost 2 bases, and 6 bases lay in between. Germline V lookup: CDR1 SGHRS, CDR2 YFSETQ. The CDR3 sequence is CASSLTDNTGELFF. DNA of the CDR3: TGCGCCAGCAGCTTGACAGATAACACCGGGGAGCTGTTTTTT.

The V gene is TRBV5-4, the J gene TRBJ2-1; weak D call: TRBD2 (6 bases). The CDR3 contains 14 residues. The ends were cut back, 4 bases at V and 10 bases at J, with 18 bases in the middle. CDR1 is SGHNT, CDR2 YYREEE, per germline (reference sequence). CDR3 residues: CASSPALSGTEQFF. CDR3 sequence (DNA): TGTGCCAGCAGCCCCGCCCTTAGCGGAACGGAGCAGTTCTTC.

V gene TRBV7-2 combines with J gene TRBJ2-1; TRBD1 is a possible D gene (5 bases). Germline CDR1 reads SGHTA; CDR2 reads FQGNSA. V lost 5 bases and J lost 7, with 21 bases in between. The CDR3 loop spans 16 amino acids. CDR3 coding DNA: TGTGCCAGCAGCCCCCAACCGGTGGGGCTCAAAAATGAGCAGTTCTTC. Its protein product is CASSPQPVGLKNEQFF.

The chain combines TRBV9 with TRBJ1-1, with a tentative D call TRBD1 (5 bases). CDR3 length: 15 amino acids. Per the germline V gene, CDR1 is SGDLS and CDR2 is YYNGEE. Trimming took off 4 bases at V and 2 bases at J, with 15 bases between the two ends. CDR3 DNA sequence: TGTGCCAGCAGCTCCCTACAGGCCCTTAACACTGAAGCTTTCTTT. Translation gives CASSSLQALNTEAFF. Looking up the rest from reference TRBV9 and TRBJ1-1 gives the full variable domain: DSGVTQTPKHLITATGQRVTLRCSPRSGDLSVYWYQQSLDQGLQFLIQYYNGEERAKGNILERFSAQQFPDLHSELNLSSLELGDSALYFCASSSLQALNTEAFFGQGTRLTVV.

This chain uses TRBV9 with TRBJ2-6, with D possibly TRBD1 on 6 matching bases. Looked up from germline, CDR1 is SGDLS and CDR2 is YYNGEE. The V end was cut by 1 base, the J end by 1 base, with 12 bases between. The CDR3 runs 17 residues. CDR3 amino acids: CASSVTGTGSGANVLTF. The CDR3 DNA reads as TGTGCCAGCAGCGTAACAGGGACGGGGTCTGGGGCCAACGTCCTGACTTTC.

The rearrangement joins TRBV12-5 to TRBJ2-3; possibly TRBD1 for D (5 bases). V dropped 5 bases and J dropped 3 bases, with 12 bases sitting between them. Germline V gene lookup returns CDR1 LGHNT and CDR2 FRNRAP. The CDR3 has 14 amino acids. In DNA, the CDR3 is TGTGCTAGTGGTGCGACAGTTAGGACAGATACGCAGTATTTT. This codes for CASGATVRTDTQYF.